The clone carrying this T cell receptor (beta chain) came up a few times. Its antigen is not known. Via MiXCR, TCRdb re-called the RT-PCR reads, giving one row per CDR3 protein. The table has 400,000 to 650,000 distinct CDR3 sequences, roughly 7.9% seen once. V was cut by 1 base and J by 1 base, with 8 bases left in between. Germline CDR1 is SGHTA and CDR2 is FQGNSA. CDR3 size: 14 residues. These data originate in a study of response to subunit inactivated influenza vaccine. Study results and caveats: A suggestion made by the authors is that each seasonal influenza vaccination recruits few new T cells.

Sample: PBMCs from blood, taken approximately 25 months after vaccination. The chain combines TRBV7-2 with TRBJ2-7, with D possibly matching TRBD1 (5 bases). This receptor was obtained from a man aged 50-75 years who received an inactivated influenza vaccine. CDR3 nucleotides: TGTGCCAGCAGCTTAGTCAGGGATTCCTACGAGCAGTACTTC. This codes for CASSLVRDSYEQYF.